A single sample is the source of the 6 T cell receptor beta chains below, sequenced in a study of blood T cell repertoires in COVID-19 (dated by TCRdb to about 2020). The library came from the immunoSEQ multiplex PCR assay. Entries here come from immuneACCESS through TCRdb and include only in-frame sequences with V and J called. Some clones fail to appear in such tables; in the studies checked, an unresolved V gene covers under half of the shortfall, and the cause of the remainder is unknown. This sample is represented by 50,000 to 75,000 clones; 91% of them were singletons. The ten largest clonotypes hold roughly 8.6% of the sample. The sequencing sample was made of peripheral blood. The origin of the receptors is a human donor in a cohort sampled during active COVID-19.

CDR3 amino acids: CASSVAGQGAGNTIYF. DNA of the CDR3: TGTGCCAGCAGCGTGGCCGGACAGGGGGCTGGAAACACCATATATTTT. This chain connects TRBV9 to TRBJ1-3, with 10 nucleotides matching TRBD1. Germline V gene data show CDR1 as SGDLS and CDR2 as YYNGEE. V lost 2 bases and J lost 2; bases outside the gene matches: 4. The CDR3 length is 16 residues.

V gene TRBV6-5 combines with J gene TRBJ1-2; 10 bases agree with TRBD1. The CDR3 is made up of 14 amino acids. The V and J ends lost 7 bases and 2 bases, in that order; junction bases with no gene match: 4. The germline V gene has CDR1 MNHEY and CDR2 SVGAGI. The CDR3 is CASTPTGGNYGYTF. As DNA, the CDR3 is TGTGCCAGCACTCCGACAGGGGGCAACTATGGCTACACCTTC.

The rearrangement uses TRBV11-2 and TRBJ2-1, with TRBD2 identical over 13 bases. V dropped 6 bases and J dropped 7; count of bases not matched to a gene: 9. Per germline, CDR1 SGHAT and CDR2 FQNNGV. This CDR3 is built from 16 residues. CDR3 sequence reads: CASRGLAGVRWNEQFF. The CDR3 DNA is TGTGCCAGCAGAGGACTAGCGGGGGTCCGGTGGAATGAGCAGTTCTTC.

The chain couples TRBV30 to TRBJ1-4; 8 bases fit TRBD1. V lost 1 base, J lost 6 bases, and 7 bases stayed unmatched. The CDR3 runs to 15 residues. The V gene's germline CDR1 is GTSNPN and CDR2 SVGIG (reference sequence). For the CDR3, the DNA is TGTGCCTGGAGTGACCAGGGGGCTGGGGATGAAAAACTGTTTTTT. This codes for CAWSDQGAGDEKLFF.

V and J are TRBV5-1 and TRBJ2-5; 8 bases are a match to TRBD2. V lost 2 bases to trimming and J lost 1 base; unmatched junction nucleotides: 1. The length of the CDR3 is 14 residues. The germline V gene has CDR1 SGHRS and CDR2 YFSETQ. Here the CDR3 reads CASSFSGAQETQYF. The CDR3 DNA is TGCGCCAGCAGCTTTAGCGGGGCCCAAGAGACCCAGTACTTC. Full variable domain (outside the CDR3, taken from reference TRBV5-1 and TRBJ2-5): KAGVTQTPRYLIKTRGQQVTLSCSPISGHRSVSWYQQTPGQGLQFLFEYFSETQRNKGNFPGRFSGRQFSNSRSEMNVSTLELGDSALYLCASSFSGAQETQYFGPGTRLLVL.

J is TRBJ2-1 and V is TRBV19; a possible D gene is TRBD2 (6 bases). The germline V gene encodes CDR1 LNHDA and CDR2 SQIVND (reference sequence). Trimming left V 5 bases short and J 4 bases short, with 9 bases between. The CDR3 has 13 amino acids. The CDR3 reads CASSWGDYNEQFF. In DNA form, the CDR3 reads TGTGCCAGTAGTTGGGGGGATTACAATGAGCAGTTCTTC.